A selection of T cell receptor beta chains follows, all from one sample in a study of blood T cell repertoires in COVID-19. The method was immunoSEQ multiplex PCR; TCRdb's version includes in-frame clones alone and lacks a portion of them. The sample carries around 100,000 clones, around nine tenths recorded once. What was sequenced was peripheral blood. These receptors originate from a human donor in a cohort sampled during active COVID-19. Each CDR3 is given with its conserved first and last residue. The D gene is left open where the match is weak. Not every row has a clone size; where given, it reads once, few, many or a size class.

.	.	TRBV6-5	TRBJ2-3	TGTGCCAGCAGTTACGTTGCAGGGGCGGATACGCAGTATTTT	CASSYVAGADTQYF
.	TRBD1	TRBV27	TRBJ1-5	TGTGCCAGCAGTTTAAACAGGGGACAGCCCCAGCATTTT	CASSLNRGQPQHF
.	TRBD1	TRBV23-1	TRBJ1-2	TGCGCCAGCAGTCAAAGGACAGGCCCCTATGGCTACACCTTC	CASSQRTGPYGYTF
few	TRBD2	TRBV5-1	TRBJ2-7	TGCGCCAGCAGCTTGGCATCTAGCGGGTACGAGCAGTACTTC	CASSLASSGYEQYF
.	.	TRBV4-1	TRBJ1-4	TGCGCCAGCAGCCAAGACCATCCGGGGGTTGAAAAACTGTTTTTT	CASSQDHPGVEKLFF
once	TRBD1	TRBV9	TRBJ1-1	TGTGCCAGCAGCCCCGGACAGGGGGCGCGCACTGAAGCTTTCTTT	CASSPGQGARTEAFF
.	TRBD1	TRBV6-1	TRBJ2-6	TGTGCCAGCAGAGAAAGGACAGGGGGCGTATCTGGGGCCAACGTCCTGACTTTC	CASRERTGGVSGANVLTF
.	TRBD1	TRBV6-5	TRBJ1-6	TGTGCCAGCAGTACCGGGACAGGGACTAATTCACCCCTCCACTTT	CASSTGTGTNSPLHF
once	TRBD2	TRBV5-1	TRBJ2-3	TGCGCCAGCAGCTTCGTCGGGAGGAGCACAGATACGCAGTATTTT	CASSFVGRSTDTQYF
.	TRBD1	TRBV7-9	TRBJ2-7	TGTGCCAGCAGCTTAGTAGTGGACAGGCTTCCCTACGAGCAGTACTTC	CASSLVVDRLPYEQYF
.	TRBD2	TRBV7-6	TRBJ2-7	TGTGCCAGCAGCGTTAGCGGGACATCCTCCTACGAGCAGTACTTC	CASSVSGTSSYEQYF
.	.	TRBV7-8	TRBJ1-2	TGTGCCAGCAGCTTAGCGGGGGGGAACTATGGCTACACCTTC	CASSLAGGNYGYTF
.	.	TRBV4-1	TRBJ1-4	TGCGCCAGCAGCCAGCTGGGGGGGACACTTAAAGAAAAACTGTTTTTT	CASSQLGGTLKEKLFF
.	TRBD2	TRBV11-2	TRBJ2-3	TGTGCCAGCAGGCCGACTAGCGGTTACACAGATACGCAGTATTTT	CASRPTSGYTDTQYF
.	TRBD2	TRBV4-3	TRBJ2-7	TGCGCCAGCAGCCAATATAGTAGCGGGAGATCAGACGAGCAGTACTTC	CASSQYSSGRSDEQYF
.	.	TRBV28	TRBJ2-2	TGTGCCAGCAGTCTCGGTTTAGGGGGGGAAGTCGCCGGGGAGCTGTTTTTT	CASSLGLGGEVAGELFF
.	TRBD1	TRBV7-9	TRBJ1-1	TGTGCCAGCAGCGCCTCAGGGGGCGCCGGGCATACTGAAGCTTTCTTT	CASSASGGAGHTEAFF
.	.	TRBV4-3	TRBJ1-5	TGCGCCAGCAGCCAAGATTCAGGCAATCAGCCCCAGCATTTT	CASSQDSGNQPQHF
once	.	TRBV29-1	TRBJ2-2	TGCAGCGCGAGAATTGGGGACAAGAACACCGGGGAGCTGTTTTTT	CSARIGDKNTGELFF
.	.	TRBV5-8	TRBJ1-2	TGTGCCAGCAGCTTGGGACAGGAAGGCTATGGCTACACCTTC	CASSLGQEGYGYTF
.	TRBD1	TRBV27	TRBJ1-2	TGTGCCAGCAGTTTTTACCGGGGACAGATCTATGGCTACACCTTC	CASSFYRGQIYGYTF
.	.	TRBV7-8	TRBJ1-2	TGTGCCAGCACGCGTCTAACCCCTTCCCAAGGCTACACCTTC	CASTRLTPSQGYTF
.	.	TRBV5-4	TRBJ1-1	TGTGCCAGCAGCCCCTGGGACACCAGGAACACTGAAGCTTTCTTT	CASSPWDTRNTEAFF
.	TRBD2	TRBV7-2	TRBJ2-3	TGTGCCAGCAGCCCCTCTAGCGGGAGAAGCCCAGATACGCAGTATTTT	CASSPSSGRSPDTQYF
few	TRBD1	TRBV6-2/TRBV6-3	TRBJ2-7	TGTGCCAGCAGTTGGGACAGGGGGACTTACGAGCAGTACTTC	CASSWDRGTYEQYF
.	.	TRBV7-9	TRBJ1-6	TGTGCCAGCAGCCCCGGCGGGGGGGCGGTTTCACCCCTCCACTTT	CASSPGGGAVSPLHF
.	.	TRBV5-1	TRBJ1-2	TGCGCCAGCAGCTTGGGGGGCAGGGAACGTGACTATGGCTACACCTTC	CASSLGGRERDYGYTF
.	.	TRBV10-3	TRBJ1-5	TGTGCCATCAGTCTGCAGGGTAGGGGACAGCCCCAGCATTTT	CAISLQGRGQPQHF
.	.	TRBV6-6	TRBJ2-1	TGTGCCAGCAGTTACGCCGGGGCCTACAATGAGCAGTTCTTC	CASSYAGAYNEQFF
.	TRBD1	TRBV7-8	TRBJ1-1	TGTGCCAGCAGCTTATTCACAGGGGGTAACGCTGAAGCTTTCTTT	CASSLFTGGNAEAFF
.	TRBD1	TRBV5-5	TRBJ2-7	TGTGCCAGCAGCCCCGGACAGGGTCCGTACGAGCAGTACTTC	CASSPGQGPYEQYF
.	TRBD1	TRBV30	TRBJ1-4	TGTGCCTGGAGTGTGAGGGGGCACGAGGGAAAACTGTTTTTT	CAWSVRGHEGKLFF
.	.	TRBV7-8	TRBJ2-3	TGTGCCAGCAGCTTGGGCCAGTACCGAGGGACAGATACGCAGTATTTT	CASSLGQYRGTDTQYF
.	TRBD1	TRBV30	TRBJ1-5	TGTGCCTGGAGTGTCAGGGGGAATCAGCCCCAGCATTTT	CAWSVRGNQPQHF
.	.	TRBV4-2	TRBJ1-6	TGTGCCAGCAACCCCCAAGGCATTACAGATTATAATTCACCCCTCCACTTT	CASNPQGITDYNSPLHF
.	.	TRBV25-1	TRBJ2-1	TGTGCCAGCAGTGCTCGTAATGTCAATGAGCAGTTCTTC	CASSARNVNEQFF
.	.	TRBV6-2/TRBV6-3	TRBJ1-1	TGTGCCAGCAGCCCCGATACAGGGAACACTGAAGCTTTCTTT	CASSPDTGNTEAFF
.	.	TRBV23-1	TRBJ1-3	TGCGCCAGCAGTCAATCGAGGGGGACCTGGAACACCATATATTTT	CASSQSRGTWNTIYF
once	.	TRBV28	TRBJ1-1	TGTGCCAGCAGTTTACGCCTCCGGAAGGACTCTGAAGCTTTCTTT	CASSLRLRKDSEAFF
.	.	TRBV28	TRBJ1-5	TGTGCCAGCAGTTTTGGCCGTCAGCCCCAGCATTTT	CASSFGRQPQHF
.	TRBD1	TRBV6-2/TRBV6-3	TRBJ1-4	TGTGCCAGCAGTTACAGAACAGACAGGGCTGTGTGGAATGAAAAACTGTTTTTT	CASSYRTDRAVWNEKLFF
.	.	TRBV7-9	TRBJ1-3	TGTGCCAGCAGCCGCCCCCCCGGCTCTGGAAACACCATATATTTT	CASSRPPGSGNTIYF
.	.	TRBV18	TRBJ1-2	TGTGCCAGCTCACCACCGGCCCGATATGGCTACACCTTC	CASSPPARYGYTF
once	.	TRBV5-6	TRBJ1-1	TGTGCCAGCAGCCCCCCACTGACAGGTGTGAACACTGAAGCTTTCTTT	CASSPPLTGVNTEAFF
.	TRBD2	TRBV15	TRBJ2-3	TGTGCCACCAGCCGAACGGCCCGGGCTAGCGGAAGCACAGATACGCAGTATTTT	CATSRTARASGSTDTQYF
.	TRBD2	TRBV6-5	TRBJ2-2	TGTGCCAGCAGTTACCTAGCGGGGGACCTCACCGGGGAGCTGTTTTTT	CASSYLAGDLTGELFF
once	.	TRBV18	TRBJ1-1	TGTGCCAGCTCACCCCGGACAGACAGGACTGGGACTGAAGCTTTCTTT	CASSPRTDRTGTEAFF
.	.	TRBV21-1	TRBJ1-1	TGTGCCAGCAGCCCGGAGGGCTTGAACACTGAAGCTTTCTTT	CASSPEGLNTEAFF
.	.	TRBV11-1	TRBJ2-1	TGTGCCAGCAGCTACGATCGGGGCTACAATGAGCAGTTCTTC	CASSYDRGYNEQFF
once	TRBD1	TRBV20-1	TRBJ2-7	TGCAGTGCTAGTGGACAGGGTGGTTCCTACGAGCAGTACTTC	CSASGQGGSYEQYF
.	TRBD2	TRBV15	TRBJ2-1	TGTGCCACCAGCAGATTCATTGCTAGCGGGACCTACAATGAGCAGTTCTTC	CATSRFIASGTYNEQFF
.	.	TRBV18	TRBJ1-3	TGTGCCAGCTCACCACAACAGGGTGCTGGAAACACCATATATTTT	CASSPQQGAGNTIYF
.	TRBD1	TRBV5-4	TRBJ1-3	TGTGCCAGCAGCCTCCGGGACAGGGGTTGGCACGCCTCTGGAAACACCATATATTTT	CASSLRDRGWHASGNTIYF
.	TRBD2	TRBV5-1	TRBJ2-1	TGCGCCAGCAGCTCTCAACCGACTAGCGGGGGTCCTATGGGGCAGTTCTTC	CASSSQPTSGGPMGQFF
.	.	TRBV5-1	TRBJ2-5	TGCGCCAGCAGCCCCCTGGGTGGGCAGGGAGGCGAGACCCAGTACTTC	CASSPLGGQGGETQYF
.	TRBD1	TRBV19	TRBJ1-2	TGTGCCAGTAACCCCGGACAGGGGAACTATGGCTACACCTTC	CASNPGQGNYGYTF